A selection of T cell receptor beta chains follows, all from one sample in a study of blood T cell repertoires in COVID-19. The protocol was immunoSEQ multiplex PCR, while the TCRdb copy is restricted to in-frame clones and leaves out a portion. This table has some 190,000 clones, roughly 79% appearing once. Sequencing input: peripheral blood. The receptor source for this set is a woman aged 40 to 50 with COVID-19, enrolled during active disease. The conserved cysteine and the conserved F or W are not part of the CDR3 here.

v_call	j_call	cdr3_aa
TRBV19	TRBJ2-5	ASSIALGLASKETQY
TRBV10-3	TRBJ2-1	AISEEVGLSYNEQF
TRBV2	TRBJ2-7	ASRASGGPYEQY
TRBV28	TRBJ1-2	ASNHIDYYGYT
TRBV6-5	TRBJ1-6	ASKKQLPQGSPLH
TRBV12-3/TRBV12-4	TRBJ1-1	ASSLGTEYEAF
TRBV6-6	TRBJ2-7	ASSLAGPKGAPSSYEQY
TRBV3-1/TRBV3-2	TRBJ2-1	ASSHQTSPAF
TRBV28	TRBJ2-2	ASSTPPRAAYTGELF
TRBV30	TRBJ1-3	AWSWASGNTIY
TRBV10-2	TRBJ2-4	ASSESRLDLQY
TRBV2	TRBJ1-5	ASSVTGVQPQH
TRBV19	TRBJ2-4	ASSSGEGAAKNIQY
TRBV29-1	TRBJ2-7	SAVLGDRAHYEQY
TRBV18	TRBJ2-3	ASSLTSGRADTQY
TRBV29-1	TRBJ1-2	SVMAQGTSSGYT
TRBV5-6	TRBJ2-3	ASSPPTSGITDTQY
TRBV9	TRBJ2-3	ASTAGALPTDTQY
TRBV15	TRBJ2-7	ATRGTRDSTTYEQY
TRBV6-5	TRBJ2-1	ASRPGVNEQF
TRBV27	TRBJ2-3	ASSLESGTGNTDTQY